A single sample is the source of the 12 T cell receptor beta chains below, sequenced in a study of blood T cell repertoires in COVID-19. Only in-frame clones appear in the TCRdb table, and some are missing; sequencing was by immunoSEQ multiplex PCR. The sample records about 350,000 clones, 89% being singletons. The sequencing input was peripheral blood. These receptors came from an older woman with COVID-19, enrolled during active disease.

V and J are TRBV7-9 and TRBJ1-4; D possibly corresponds to TRBD1 (5 bases). CDR3 length: 15 residues. V lost 4 bases and J 8 bases, leaving 17 bases between the germline ends. Germline CDR1 SEHNR, CDR2 FQNEAQ (reference sequence). The CDR3 loop is CASSSPGGDWEKLFF. DNA for the CDR3: TGTGCCAGCAGCTCCCCCGGGGGGGATTGGGAAAAACTGTTTTTT. Supplemented by reference TRBV7-9 and TRBJ1-4, the full variable domain reads DTGVSQNPRHKITKRGQNVTFRCDPISEHNRLYWYRQTLGQGPEFLTYFQNEAQLEKSRLLSDRFSAERPKGSFSTLEIQRTEQGDSAMYLCASSSPGGDWEKLFFGSGTQLSVL.

The V and J genes are TRBV11-2 and TRBJ1-1; 8 bases are shared with TRBD1. The CDR3 loop spans 15 amino acids. CDR1 is SGHAT and CDR2 is FQNNGV in the germline V gene. With 5 bases clipped from V and 4 bases from J, the junction kept 9 bases outside the gene matches. CDR3 amino acids: CASSHWTGLGTEAFF. For the CDR3, the DNA is TGTGCCAGCAGCCACTGGACAGGGTTGGGCACTGAAGCTTTCTTT.

The chain uses TRBV5-4 and TRBJ2-3; 13 positions agree with TRBD2. In germline, CDR1 is SGHNT, CDR2 YYREEE (reference sequence). CDR3 length equals 16 residues. Unmatched junction bases numbered 3, after V lost 2 bases and J lost 3 bases. In DNA, the CDR3 is TGTGCCAGCAGCTTACTAGCGGGGGGGCTAACAGATACGCAGTATTTT. Its translation is CASSLLAGGLTDTQYF.

The chain carries TRBV6-5 and TRBJ2-7; D is uncertain. Between the trimmed V and J ends, which lost 2 bases and 0 bases, there was a span of 8 bases. The CDR3 has 14 amino acids. CDR1 is MNHEY, CDR2 SVGAGI, per germline. CDR3 DNA: TGTGCCAGCAGTTACGGCAGAATCTCCTACGAGCAGTACTTC. Protein: CASSYGRISYEQYF.

V gene TRBV2 combines with J gene TRBJ1-5; D is unclear. V dropped 5 bases and J dropped 0 bases, with 11 bases sitting between them. Germline CDR1 SNHLY, CDR2 FYNNEI. The CDR3 covers 15 residues. In nucleotides, the CDR3 is TGTGCCAGCAGTCGAGGAGGAAATAGCAATCAGCCCCAGCATTTT. The encoded protein is CASSRGGNSNQPQHF.

As DNA, the CDR3 is TGTGCCACCAGCAGAGATCGACTAGCTTCCGATACGCAGTATTTT. Translated, it gives CATSRDRLASDTQYF. The chain uses TRBV15 and TRBJ2-3, with 7 bases identical to TRBD2. The germline V gene has CDR1 LNHNV and CDR2 YYDKDF (reference sequence). V trimming: 0 bases; J trimming: 6 bases; junction bases outside the gene matches: 6. The CDR3 has 15 amino acids.

This chain joins TRBV28 and TRBJ2-7; 9 bases agree with TRBD1. Germline V gene data show CDR1 as MDHEN and CDR2 as SYDVKM. V lost 5 bases and J lost 5; bases outside the gene matches: 10. The CDR3 spans 15 residues. The CDR3 DNA sequence: TGTGCCAGCAGTGCTAACAGGGGGCGAAGGGACGAGCAGTACTTC. Protein sequence: CASSANRGRRDEQYF.

The chain combines TRBV7-2 with TRBJ2-5, with 10 bases that match TRBD2. Germline CDR1 and CDR2: SGHTA and FQGNSA. The J segment lost 5 bases and the V segment lost 3 bases, leaving 6 bases of the junction unmatched. The CDR3 consists of 15 residues. The CDR3 DNA is TGTGCCAGCAGCTTTACTAGCGGGACCTCGGAGACCCAGTACTTC. Its translation: CASSFTSGTSETQYF.

The chain links TRBV14 to TRBJ1-1, with a weak D call TRBD1 (5 bases). V was clipped by 4 bases and J by 11 bases, with 11 bases between them. Germline V CDR1 and CDR2: SGHDN, FVKESK. The CDR3 extends over 11 amino acids. The CDR3 loop reads CASSLGRGAFF. CDR3 nucleotides: TGTGCCAGCAGCCTCGGAAGGGGTGCTTTCTTT.

This chain links TRBV30 with TRBJ1-1, with D unresolved. The germline V gene has CDR1 GTSNPN and CDR2 SVGIG (reference sequence). CDR3 size: 12 residues. V lost 4 bases and J lost 11, with 17 bases in between. CDR3 sequence (DNA): TGTGCCTGGATGGGGAGTATACGTGCGGCTTTCTTT. Amino acids: CAWMGSIRAAFF.

This chain links TRBV5-1 with TRBJ1-1; 10 positions match TRBD1. Germline V lookup: CDR1 SGHRS, CDR2 YFSETQ. This CDR3 region has 14 residues. Germline trimming cut 4 bases from V and 5 bases from J; bases unmatched to any gene: 5. The CDR3 sequence is CASSDRTGGTEAFF. CDR3 nucleotides: TGCGCCAGCAGCGACAGGACAGGGGGAACTGAAGCTTTCTTT.

This clone has a single count. The rearrangement joins TRBV28 to TRBJ1-2, with D hard to call. Per the germline V gene, CDR1 is MDHEN and CDR2 is SYDVKM. The ends were cut back, 1 base at V and 4 bases at J, with 13 bases in the middle. The CDR3 sequence is 15 residues long. CDR3 sequence (DNA): TGTGCCAGCAGTTTATACCCAGGCCCTGGCTATGGCTACACCTTC. This encodes CASSLYPGPGYGYTF.